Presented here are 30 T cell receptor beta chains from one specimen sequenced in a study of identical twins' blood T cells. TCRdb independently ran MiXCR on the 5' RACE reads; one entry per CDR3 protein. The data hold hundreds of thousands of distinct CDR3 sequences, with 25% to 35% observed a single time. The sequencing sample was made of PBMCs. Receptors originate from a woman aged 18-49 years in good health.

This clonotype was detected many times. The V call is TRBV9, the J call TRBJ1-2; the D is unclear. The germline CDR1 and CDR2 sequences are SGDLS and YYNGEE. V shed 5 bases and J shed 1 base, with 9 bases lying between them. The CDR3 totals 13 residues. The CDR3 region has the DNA TGTGCCAGCAGTCCCGGGCTTAACTATGGCTACACCTTC. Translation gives CASSPGLNYGYTF. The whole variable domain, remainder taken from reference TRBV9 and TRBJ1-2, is DSGVTQTPKHLITATGQRVTLRCSPRSGDLSVYWYQQSLDQGLQFLIQYYNGEERAKGNILERFSAQQFPDLHSELNLSSLELGDSALYFCASSPGLNYGYTFGSGTRLTVV.

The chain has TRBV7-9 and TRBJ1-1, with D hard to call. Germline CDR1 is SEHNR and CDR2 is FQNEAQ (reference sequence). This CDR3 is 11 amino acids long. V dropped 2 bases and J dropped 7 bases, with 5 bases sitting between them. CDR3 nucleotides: TGTGCCAGCAGCTTAAAGATTGAAGCTTTCTTT. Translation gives CASSLKIEAFF.

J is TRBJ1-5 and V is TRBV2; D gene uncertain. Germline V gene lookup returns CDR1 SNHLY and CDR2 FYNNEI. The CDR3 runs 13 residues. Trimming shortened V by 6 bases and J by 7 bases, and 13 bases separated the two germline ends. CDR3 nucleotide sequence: TGTGCCAGCAGCGCAACATCCCGGCAGCCCCAGCATTTT. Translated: CASSATSRQPQHF.

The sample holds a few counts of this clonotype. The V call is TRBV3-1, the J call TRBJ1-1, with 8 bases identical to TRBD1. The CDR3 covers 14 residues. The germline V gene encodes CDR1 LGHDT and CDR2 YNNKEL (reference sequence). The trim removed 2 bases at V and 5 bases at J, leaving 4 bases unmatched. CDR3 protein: CASSQNRGGTEAFF. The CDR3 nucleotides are TGTGCCAGCAGCCAAAACAGGGGGGGGACTGAAGCTTTCTTT.

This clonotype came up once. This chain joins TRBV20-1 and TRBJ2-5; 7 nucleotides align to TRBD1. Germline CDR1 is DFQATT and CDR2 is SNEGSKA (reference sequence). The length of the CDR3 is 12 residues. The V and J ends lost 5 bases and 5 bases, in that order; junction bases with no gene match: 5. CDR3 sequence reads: CSARQGWETQYF. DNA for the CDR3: TGCAGTGCTCGACAGGGATGGGAGACCCAGTACTTC.

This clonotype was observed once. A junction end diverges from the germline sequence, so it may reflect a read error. CDR3 sequence: CASSLIGSFNEQFF. For the CDR3, the DNA is TGTGCCAGCAGTTTAATTGGTTCCTTCAATGAGCAGTTCTTC. The chain recombines TRBV12-3 or TRBV12-4 with TRBJ2-1; D call uncertain. This CDR3 contains 14 residues.

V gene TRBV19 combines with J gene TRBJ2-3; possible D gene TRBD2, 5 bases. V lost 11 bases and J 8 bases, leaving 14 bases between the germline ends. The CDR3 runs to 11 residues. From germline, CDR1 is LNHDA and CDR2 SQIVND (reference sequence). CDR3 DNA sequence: TGTGCCTCAACGGGAATGCGTACGCAGTATTTT. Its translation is CASTGMRTQYF.

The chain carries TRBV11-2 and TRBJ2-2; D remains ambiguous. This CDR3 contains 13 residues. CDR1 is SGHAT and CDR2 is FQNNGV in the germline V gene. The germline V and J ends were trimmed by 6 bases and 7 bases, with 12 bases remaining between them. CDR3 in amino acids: CASSPSMSGELFF. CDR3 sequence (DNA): TGTGCCAGCAGTCCTTCCATGAGCGGGGAGCTGTTTTTT. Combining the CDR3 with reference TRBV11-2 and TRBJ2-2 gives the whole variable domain EAGVAQSPRYKIIEKRQSVAFWCNPISGHATLYWYQQILGQGPKLLIQFQNNGVVDDSQLPKDRFSAERLKGVDSTLKIQPAKLEDSAVYLCASSPSMSGELFFGEGSRLTVL.

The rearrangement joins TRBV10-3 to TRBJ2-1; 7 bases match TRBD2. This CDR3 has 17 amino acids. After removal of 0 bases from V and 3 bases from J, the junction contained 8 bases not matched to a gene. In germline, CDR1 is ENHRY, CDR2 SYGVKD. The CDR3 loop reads CAISESRGASGYNEQFF. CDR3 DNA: TGTGCCATCAGTGAGTCGCGAGGGGCTAGCGGCTACAATGAGCAGTTCTTC.

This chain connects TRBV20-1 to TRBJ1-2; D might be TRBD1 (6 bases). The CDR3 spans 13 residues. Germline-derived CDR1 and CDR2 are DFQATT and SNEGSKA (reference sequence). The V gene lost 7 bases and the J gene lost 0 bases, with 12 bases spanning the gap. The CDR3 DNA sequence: TGCAGTGTTCCACAGGGAGCTAACTATGGCTACACCTTC. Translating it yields CSVPQGANYGYTF.

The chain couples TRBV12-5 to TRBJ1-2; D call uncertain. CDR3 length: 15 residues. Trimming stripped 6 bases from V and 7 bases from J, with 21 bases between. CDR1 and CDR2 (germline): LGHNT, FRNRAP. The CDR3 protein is CASGPLSTELLGYTF. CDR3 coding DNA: TGTGCTAGTGGCCCCCTATCGACCGAACTTCTTGGCTACACCTTC.

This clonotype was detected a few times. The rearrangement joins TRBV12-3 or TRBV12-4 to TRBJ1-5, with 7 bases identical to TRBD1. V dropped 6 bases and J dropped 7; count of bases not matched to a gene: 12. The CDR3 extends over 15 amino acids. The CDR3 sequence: CASSTDRRGQQPQHF. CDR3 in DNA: TGTGCCAGCAGCACGGACAGGAGGGGACAACAGCCCCAGCATTTT.

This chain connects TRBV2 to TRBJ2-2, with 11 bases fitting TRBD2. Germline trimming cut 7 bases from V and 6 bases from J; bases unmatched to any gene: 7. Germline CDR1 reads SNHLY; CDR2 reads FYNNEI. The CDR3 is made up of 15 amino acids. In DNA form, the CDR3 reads TGTGCCAGCAATCCTTTAGCGGGGGGGTCCGGGGAGCTGTTTTTT. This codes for CASNPLAGGSGELFF. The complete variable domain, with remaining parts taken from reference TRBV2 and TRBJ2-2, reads EPEVTQTPSHQVTQMGQEVILRCVPISNHLYFYWYRQILGQKVEFLVSFYNNEISEKSEIFDDQFSVERPDGSNFTLKIRSTKLEDSAMYFCASNPLAGGSGELFFGEGSRLTVL.

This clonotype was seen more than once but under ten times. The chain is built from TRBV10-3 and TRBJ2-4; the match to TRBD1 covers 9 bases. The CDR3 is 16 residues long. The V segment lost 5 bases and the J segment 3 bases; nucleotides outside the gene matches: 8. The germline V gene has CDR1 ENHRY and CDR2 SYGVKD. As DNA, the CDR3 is TGTGCCATCAGTCGGGACAGGGAAGGGGGCAAAAACATTCAGTACTTC. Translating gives CAISRDREGGKNIQYF.

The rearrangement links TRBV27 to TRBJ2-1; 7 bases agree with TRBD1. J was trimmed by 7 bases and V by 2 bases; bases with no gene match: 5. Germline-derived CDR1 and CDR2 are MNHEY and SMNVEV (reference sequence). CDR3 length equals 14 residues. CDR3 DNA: TGTGCCAGCAGTTTAACAGGGGTAGGGAATGAGCAGTTCTTC. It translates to CASSLTGVGNEQFF.

The CDR3 sequence: CASSLVGLAGGWQYF. The CDR3 nucleotides read TGTGCCAGCAGCTTAGTGGGACTAGCGGGAGGTTGGCAGTATTTT. This chain links TRBV7-9 with TRBJ2-3; 15 bases agree with TRBD2. The germline V gene encodes CDR1 SEHNR and CDR2 FQNEAQ (reference sequence). V lost 1 base, J lost 11 bases, and 4 bases stayed unmatched. The CDR3 is 15 amino acids.

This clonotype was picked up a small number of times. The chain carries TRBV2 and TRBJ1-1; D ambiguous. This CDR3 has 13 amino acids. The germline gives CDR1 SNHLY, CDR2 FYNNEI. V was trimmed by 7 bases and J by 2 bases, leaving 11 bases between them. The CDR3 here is CASMGTRNTEAFF. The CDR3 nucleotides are TGTGCCAGCATGGGTACCCGAAACACTGAAGCTTTCTTT.

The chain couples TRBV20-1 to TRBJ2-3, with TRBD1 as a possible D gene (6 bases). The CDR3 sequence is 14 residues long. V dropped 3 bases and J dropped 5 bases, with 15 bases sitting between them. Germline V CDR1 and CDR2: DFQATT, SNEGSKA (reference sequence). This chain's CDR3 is CSASQGTRGDTQYF. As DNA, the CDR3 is TGCAGTGCTAGCCAGGGGACCCGTGGAGATACGCAGTATTTT.

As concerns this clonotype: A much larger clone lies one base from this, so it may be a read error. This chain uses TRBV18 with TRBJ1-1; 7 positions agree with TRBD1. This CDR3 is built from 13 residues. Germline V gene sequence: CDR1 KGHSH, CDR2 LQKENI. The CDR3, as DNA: TGTGCCTGCTCACTCGGACAGGACACTGAAGCTTTCTTT. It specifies CACSLGQDTEAFF.

CDR3: CASSLDSFPYNEQFF. CDR3 sequence (DNA): TGTGCCAGCAGCTTGGACAGTTTCCCCTACAATGAGCAGTTCTTC. The V gene is TRBV5-6, the J gene TRBJ2-1, with D uncertain. Germline V gene lookup returns CDR1 SGHDT and CDR2 YYEEEE. V shed 0 bases and J shed 2 bases, with 9 bases lying between them. The CDR3 has 15 residues.

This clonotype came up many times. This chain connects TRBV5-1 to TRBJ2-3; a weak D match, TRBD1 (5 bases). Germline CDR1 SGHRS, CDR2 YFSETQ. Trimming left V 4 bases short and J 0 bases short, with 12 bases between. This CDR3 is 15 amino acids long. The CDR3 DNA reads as TGCGCCAGCAGCCCCCGACAGCTTAGCACAGATACGCAGTATTTT. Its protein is CASSPRQLSTDTQYF.

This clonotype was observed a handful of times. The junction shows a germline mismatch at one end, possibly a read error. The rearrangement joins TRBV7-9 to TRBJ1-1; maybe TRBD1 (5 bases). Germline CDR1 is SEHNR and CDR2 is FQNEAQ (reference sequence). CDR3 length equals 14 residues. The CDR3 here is CASGLAAGGTEAFF. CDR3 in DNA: TGTGCCAGCGGCTTAGCCGCGGGGGGCACTGAAGCTTTCTTT.

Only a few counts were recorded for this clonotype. The CDR3 sequence is CASSLWSTQNTEAFF. The CDR3 DNA sequence: TGTGCCAGCAGTTTATGGTCTACCCAGAACACTGAAGCTTTCTTT. This chain links TRBV28 with TRBJ1-1; D gene unclear. Trimming removed 0 bases at V and 1 base at J, with 9 bases between. This CDR3 is built from 15 residues. CDR1 MDHEN and CDR2 SYDVKM come from the germline V gene. The full variable domain, completed using reference TRBV28 and TRBJ1-1, is DVKVTQSSRYLVKRTGEKVFLECVQDMDHENMFWYRQDPGLGLRLIYFSYDVKMKEKGDIPEGYSVSREKKERFSLILESASTNQTSMYLCASSLWSTQNTEAFFGQGTRLTVV.

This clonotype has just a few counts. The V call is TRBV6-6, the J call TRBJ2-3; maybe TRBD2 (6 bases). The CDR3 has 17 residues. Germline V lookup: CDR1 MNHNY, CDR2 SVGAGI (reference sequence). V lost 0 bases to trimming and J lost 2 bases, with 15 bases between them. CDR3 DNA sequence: TGTGCCAGCAGTTACTCCCCTCCAAGGCGGGACACAGATACGCAGTATTTT. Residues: CASSYSPPRRDTDTQYF.

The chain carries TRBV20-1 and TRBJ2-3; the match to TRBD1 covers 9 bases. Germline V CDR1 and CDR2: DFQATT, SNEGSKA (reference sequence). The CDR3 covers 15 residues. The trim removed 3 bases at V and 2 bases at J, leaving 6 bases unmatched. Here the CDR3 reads CSARENRGHTDTQYF. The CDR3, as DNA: TGCAGTGCTAGGGAAAACAGGGGGCACACAGATACGCAGTATTTT.

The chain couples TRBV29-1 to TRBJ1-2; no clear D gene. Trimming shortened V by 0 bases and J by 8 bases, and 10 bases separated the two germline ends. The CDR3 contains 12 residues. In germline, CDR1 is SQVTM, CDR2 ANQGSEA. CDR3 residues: CSVEDPVRGYTF. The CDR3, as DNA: TGCAGCGTTGAAGATCCGGTACGGGGCTACACCTTC.

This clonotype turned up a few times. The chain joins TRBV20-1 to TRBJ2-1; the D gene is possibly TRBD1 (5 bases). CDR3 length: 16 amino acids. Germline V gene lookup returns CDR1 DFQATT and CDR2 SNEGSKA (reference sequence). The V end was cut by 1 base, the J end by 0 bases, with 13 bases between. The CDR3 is CSARGSPRGSYNEQFF. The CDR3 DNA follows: TGCAGTGCTAGAGGCAGTCCTAGGGGCTCCTACAATGAGCAGTTCTTC.

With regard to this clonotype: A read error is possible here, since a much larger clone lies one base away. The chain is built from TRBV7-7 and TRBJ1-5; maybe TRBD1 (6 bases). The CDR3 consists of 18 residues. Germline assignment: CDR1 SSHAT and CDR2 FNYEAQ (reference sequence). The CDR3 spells CASSEAGARTNSNQPQHF. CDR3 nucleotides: TGTGCTAGCAGTGAGGCAGGGGCCAGAACTAACAGCAATCAGCCCCAGCATTTT. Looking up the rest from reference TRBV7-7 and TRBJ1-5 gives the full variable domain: GAGVSQSPRYKVTKRGQDVTLRCDPISSHATLYWYQQALGQGPEFLTYFNYEAQPDKSGLPSDRFSAERPEGSISTLTIQRTEQRDSAMYRCASSEAGARTNSNQPQHFGDGTRLSIL.

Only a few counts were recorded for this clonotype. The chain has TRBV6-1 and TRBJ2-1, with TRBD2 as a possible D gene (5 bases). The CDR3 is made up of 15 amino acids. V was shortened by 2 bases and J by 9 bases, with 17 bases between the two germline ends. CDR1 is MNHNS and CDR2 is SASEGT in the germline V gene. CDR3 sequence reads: CASSESVGDPFEQFF. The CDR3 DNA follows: TGTGCCAGCAGTGAATCGGTGGGAGACCCCTTTGAGCAGTTCTTC.

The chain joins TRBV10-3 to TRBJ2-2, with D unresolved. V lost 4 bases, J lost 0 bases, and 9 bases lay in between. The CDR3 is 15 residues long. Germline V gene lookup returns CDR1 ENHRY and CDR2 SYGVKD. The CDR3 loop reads CAISGRDTNTGELFF. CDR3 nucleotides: TGTGCCATCAGTGGTCGAGACACGAACACCGGGGAGCTGTTTTTT.